These 24 T cell receptor beta chains were all obtained from the same sample, sequenced in a study of T-cell memory formation after mild COVID-19. TCRdb processed the 5' RACE reads anew with MiXCR; each CDR3 protein has one entry. The sample lists 500,000 to 650,000 distinct CDR3 sequences; 20% to 25% were seen once. The source material was PBMCs or a T cell subset sorted from them (not recorded which). These receptors all come from an adult woman who had mild COVID-19 (a few samples of this study predate the infection). Cell type and time point are not known.

The chain joins TRBV7-9 to TRBJ1-2; 7 bases are shared with TRBD1. V was clipped by 4 bases and J by 2 bases; unmatched bases: 7. Germline V gives CDR1 SEHNR, CDR2 FQNEAQ (reference sequence). CDR3 length: 15 residues. The chain's CDR3 is CASSSGQSSNYGYTF. The CDR3 coding sequence is TGTGCCAGCAGCTCGGGACAGTCATCAAACTATGGCTACACCTTC.

This clonotype was observed a handful of times. The gene calls are TRBV4-2 and TRBJ2-1; D is perhaps TRBD1 or TRBD2 (6 bases each). V dropped 0 bases and J dropped 8 bases, with 17 bases sitting between them. CDR1 is LGHNA, CDR2 YNFKEQ, per germline. The CDR3 sequence is 16 residues long. CDR3 coding DNA: TGTGCCAGCAGCCAAGACCGGGGGCCCCTAGCCGATGAGCAGTTCTTC. This sequence encodes CASSQDRGPLADEQFF.

This clonotype was found a few times. The CDR3 DNA follows: TGTGCCAGCAGCCCCCGAAGGGGATTGGGGCACTATGGCTACACCTTC. Its translation: CASSPRRGLGHYGYTF. The chain combines TRBV7-2 with TRBJ1-2, with D maybe TRBD1 (5 bases). This CDR3 comprises 16 residues. CDR1 and CDR2 (germline): SGHTA, FQGNSA. V was trimmed by 5 bases and J by 3 bases, leaving 19 bases between them.

J is TRBJ2-3 and V is TRBV6-5; no clear D gene. V was clipped by 6 bases and J by 3 bases, with 13 bases between them. The CDR3 is made up of 14 amino acids. The germline V gene has CDR1 MNHEY and CDR2 SVGAGI. Here the CDR3 reads CASRVRLGTDTQYF. The CDR3, as DNA: TGTGCCAGCAGGGTACGACTGGGGACAGATACGCAGTATTTT.

The chain recombines TRBV4-1 with TRBJ2-7; D is possibly TRBD1 or TRBD2 (5 bases each). V shed 3 bases and J shed 2 bases, with 11 bases lying between them. This CDR3 comprises 14 residues. From germline, CDR1 is MGHRA and CDR2 YSYEKL. In DNA form, the CDR3 reads TGCGCCAGCAGCCAGGCAAGGGGACCCTACGAGCAGTACTTC. Residues: CASSQARGPYEQYF.

The chain has TRBV2 and TRBJ1-6; D remains ambiguous. From germline, CDR1 is SNHLY and CDR2 FYNNEI. The CDR3 spans 14 residues. The V end lost 1 base, the J end lost 7 bases, and 8 bases lay between the germline ends. The chain's CDR3 is CASSEGVWNSPLHF. The CDR3 DNA sequence: TGTGCCAGCAGTGAAGGGGTATGGAATTCACCCCTCCACTTT.

The chain carries TRBV18 and TRBJ2-7; D gene unclear. CDR3 length: 15 amino acids. Germline V lookup: CDR1 KGHSH, CDR2 LQKENI. The germline V and J ends were trimmed by 3 bases and 4 bases, with 16 bases remaining between them. The CDR3, as DNA: TGTGCCAGCTCACCGGGCCAGGACGGCAAGTACGAGCAGTACTTC. It translates to CASSPGQDGKYEQYF.

This sequence joins TRBV24-1 and TRBJ2-5, with no clear D. The V end lost 0 bases, the J end lost 0 bases, and 4 bases lay between the germline ends. The CDR3 sequence is 14 residues long. Germline V gene data show CDR1 as KGHDR and CDR2 as SFDVKD. CDR3 sequence (DNA): TGTGCCACCAGTGATTTGGGTGACCAAGAGACCCAGTACTTC. Translated, it gives CATSDLGDQETQYF.

The V call is TRBV27, the J call TRBJ2-7; D gene uncertain. The germline CDR1 and CDR2 sequences are MNHEY and SMNVEV (reference sequence). The V end was cut by 6 bases, the J end by 6 bases, with 15 bases between. There are 13 residues in the CDR3. In DNA, the CDR3 is TGTGCCAGCAGAAGGACGGGCTCCGGCGAGCAGTACTTC. Translated, it gives CASRRTGSGEQYF.

The rearrangement uses TRBV5-1 and TRBJ2-7; no clear D. The CDR3 totals 14 residues. Germline values: CDR1 SGHRS, CDR2 YFSETQ. V lost 4 bases to trimming and J lost 5 bases, with 16 bases between them. Written as DNA, the CDR3 is TGCGCCAGCAGCCCGTCGGACCTCCCCCACGAGCAGTACTTC. Encoded protein: CASSPSDLPHEQYF.

In this sample, this clonotype turned up a few times. This chain joins TRBV20-1 and TRBJ2-5; 8 bases are shared with TRBD2. V trimming: 0 bases; J trimming: 4 bases; junction bases outside the gene matches: 7. CDR3 length equals 15 residues. Germline assignment: CDR1 DFQATT and CDR2 SNEGSKA (reference sequence). CDR3 sequence reads: CSARDASGSPETQYF. The CDR3 nucleotides read TGCAGTGCTAGAGATGCGAGCGGGAGCCCAGAGACCCAGTACTTC.

This rearrangement joins TRBV12-3 or TRBV12-4 to TRBJ2-7; D may match TRBD1 or TRBD2 (6 bases each). V dropped 3 bases and J dropped 2 bases, with 11 bases sitting between them. The CDR3 length is 14 residues. CDR3 in amino acids: CASSLSGATYEQYF. In DNA, the CDR3 is TGTGCCAGCAGTTTGTCGGGGGCAACCTACGAGCAGTACTTC.

The chain employs TRBV11-2 and TRBJ2-4; D is tentatively TRBD1 or TRBD2 (5 bases each). V was shortened by 1 base and J by 1 base, with 11 bases between the two germline ends. The CDR3 covers 16 residues. Germline V gene sequence: CDR1 SGHAT, CDR2 FQNNGV. The CDR3 spells CASSLGDPGAKNIQYF. The CDR3 DNA reads TGTGCCAGCAGCTTAGGGGACCCTGGGGCCAAAAACATTCAGTACTTC.

The chain carries TRBV7-7 and TRBJ2-5; TRBD1 aligns across 9 bases. CDR3 length: 13 amino acids. Germline lookup yields CDR1 SSHAT and CDR2 FNYEAQ (reference sequence). The CDR3 loop is CAVRDREQETQYF. DNA for the CDR3: TGTGCTGTCCGGGACAGGGAACAGGAGACCCAGTACTTC.

This clonotype appeared many times. The genes are TRBV4-2 and TRBJ1-4; D unclear. The length of the CDR3 is 14 residues. V gave up 3 bases and J gave up 1 base, with 6 bases separating them. CDR1 and CDR2 (germline): LGHNA, YNFKEQ. Here the CDR3 reads CASSQGGTNEKLFF. Here the CDR3 DNA reads TGTGCCAGCAGCCAGGGTGGAACTAATGAAAAACTGTTTTTT.

Ten or more counts support this clonotype. The J gene is TRBJ2-7, the V gene TRBV19; TRBD1 aligns across 8 bases. The ends lost 5 bases at V and 1 base at J; junction bases unmatched: 10. The CDR3 has 16 amino acids. Looked up from germline, CDR1 is LNHDA and CDR2 is SQIVND (reference sequence). The CDR3 coding sequence is TGTGCCAGTAGTTTACGTCAGGGGGCGAGGTCCTACGAGCAGTACTTC. Translation: CASSLRQGARSYEQYF.

The rearrangement links TRBV5-1 to TRBJ1-1; no clear D. The germline V gene encodes CDR1 SGHRS and CDR2 YFSETQ. V shed 2 bases and J shed 4 bases, with 9 bases lying between them. This CDR3 is built from 13 residues. Written as DNA, the CDR3 is TGCGCCAGCAGCTTACAACAGAGCACTGAAGCTTTCTTT. This sequence encodes CASSLQQSTEAFF.

This clonotype occurred a few times. The CDR3 bases are TGTGCCAGCAGTGGGCCGACAGGGGTGGGTGAAAAACTGTTTTTT. This sequence encodes CASSGPTGVGEKLFF. V and J are TRBV25-1 and TRBJ1-4; 8 bases map to TRBD1. This CDR3 is built from 15 residues. Germline CDR1 MGHDK, CDR2 SYGVNS. The V gene end was trimmed by 4 bases and the J gene end by 7 bases; junction bases not matched to a gene: 8.

The genes are TRBV14 and TRBJ1-1, with D unresolved. CDR3 length equals 13 residues. Germline CDR1 and CDR2: SGHDN and FVKESK. V lost 2 bases, J lost 8 bases, and 12 bases lay in between. The CDR3 is CASSQPSSSEAFF. The CDR3 region has the DNA TGTGCCAGCAGCCAACCCTCTTCATCAGAAGCTTTCTTT.

This chain connects TRBV10-3 to TRBJ1-1; D is possibly TRBD1 (6 bases). The CDR3 runs to 13 residues. The V end was cut by 4 bases, the J end by 3 bases, with 9 bases between. Germline lookup yields CDR1 ENHRY and CDR2 SYGVKD. CDR3 sequence reads: CAISVQGHTEAFF. Written as DNA, the CDR3 is TGTGCCATCAGTGTTCAGGGGCACACTGAAGCTTTCTTT.

Only a few counts were recorded for this clonotype. The CDR3 coding sequence is TGCAGCGTGGAGGCCGGGGCCATGAACACTGAAGCTTTCTTT. It translates to CSVEAGAMNTEAFF. The V gene is TRBV29-1, the J gene TRBJ1-1; perhaps TRBD1 as D (5 bases). The germline gives CDR1 SQVTM, CDR2 ANQGSEA. The CDR3 has 14 residues. Trimming cost V 6 bases and J 0 bases, with 14 bases left between them.

Only a few counts were recorded for this clonotype. The chain combines TRBV24-1 with TRBJ1-2; 9 bases are a match to TRBD1. The J segment lost 9 bases and the V segment lost 2 bases, leaving 6 bases of the junction unmatched. The CDR3 runs 14 residues. CDR1 is KGHDR and CDR2 is SFDVKD in the germline V gene. The DNA for the CDR3 is TGTGCCACCAGTGATTCAGGGACAGGGAGCCGCTACACCTTC. Its protein product is CATSDSGTGSRYTF.

This clonotype has more than one count but fewer than ten. This chain links TRBV7-2 with TRBJ1-2; D uncertain. This CDR3 is built from 11 residues. The V end lost 3 bases, the J end lost 9 bases, and 8 bases lay between the germline ends. Germline lookup yields CDR1 SGHTA and CDR2 FQGNSA. The CDR3 protein is CASSLWASYTF. In DNA, the CDR3 is TGTGCCAGCAGCTTGTGGGCCAGCTACACCTTC.

The rearrangement links TRBV27 to TRBJ1-1; a possible D gene is TRBD1 (6 bases). The CDR3 is 14 residues long. CDR1 is MNHEY, CDR2 SMNVEV, per germline (reference sequence). The V end lost 7 bases, the J end lost 2 bases, and 14 bases lay between the germline ends. For the CDR3, the DNA is TGTGCCAGCACCCGACAGGTGGCAAACACTGAAGCTTTCTTT. Translation gives CASTRQVANTEAFF.